The subject of this entry is one TCR beta chain. For recovered donors of Cohort 3, there were two negative PCRs, clearance, or symptom resolution. Methods used by the authors: For nucleated cells, counts were estimated from reference gene primer amplification. Only in-frame clones appear in the TCRdb table, and some are missing; sequencing was by immunoSEQ multiplex PCR. The V and J calls and the clone size are those of that table, but D and trimming were determined from the DNA. The sample has about 150,000 clones; around four fifths are singletons. The CDR3 is made up of 14 amino acids. The V and J ends lost 4 bases and 2 bases respectively, with 13 bases between them. Germline lookup yields CDR1 GTSNPN and CDR2 SVGIG (reference sequence). The record originates from a study of blood T cell repertoires in COVID-19. The overall study: The United States, Italy and Spain were the sources of the acute and convalescent COVID-19 samples. The analysed material was cDNA or gDNA that came from T cells, B-cell-depleted T cells, or PBMCs.

This chain connects TRBV30 to TRBJ2-3; possible D gene TRBD2, 6 bases. The receptor comes from a woman aged 45-65 years who had recovered from COVID-19. The sequenced material came from PBMCs or T cells enriched from blood (not recorded which). The CDR3 is CAWTLASATDTQYF. The CDR3 DNA sequence: TGTGCCTGGACGTTGGCTAGCGCCACAGATACGCAGTATTTT.